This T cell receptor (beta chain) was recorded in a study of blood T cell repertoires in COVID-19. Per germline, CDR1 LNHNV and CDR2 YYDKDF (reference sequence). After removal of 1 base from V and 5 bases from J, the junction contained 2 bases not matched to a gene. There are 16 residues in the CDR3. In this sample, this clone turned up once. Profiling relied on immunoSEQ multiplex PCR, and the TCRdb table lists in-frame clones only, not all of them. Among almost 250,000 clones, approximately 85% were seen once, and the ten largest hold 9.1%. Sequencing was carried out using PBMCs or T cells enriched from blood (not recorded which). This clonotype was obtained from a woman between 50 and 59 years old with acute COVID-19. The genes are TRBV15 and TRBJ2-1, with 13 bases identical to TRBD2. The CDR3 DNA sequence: TGTGCCACCAGCAGAGCCGGGACTAGCGGGGACAATGAGCAGTTCTTC. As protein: CATSRAGTSGDNEQFF.